Listed below are T cell receptor beta chains from one sample, sequenced in a study of shared clonotypes between healthy human individuals. TCRdb's table, derived via immunoSEQ multiplex PCR, lists solely in-frame clones and lacks some. The repertoire consists of 850,000 to 1,200,000 clones, with about 74% occurring once and the leading ten covering around 1.5%. Specimen: memory CD4+ T cells sorted from blood. All receptors derive from a man aged 18-30 years in good health. Each CDR3 is given with its conserved first and last residue. D genes are given only for firm matches.

J	V	D	length	CDR3
TRBJ2-1	TRBV7-9	TRBD1	17	CASSLDVGRGRWDEQFF
TRBJ2-2	TRBV10-3	NA	14	CAITEQGRTGELFF
TRBJ2-3	TRBV5-1	NA	12	CASRVGTDTQYF
TRBJ2-7	TRBV7-9	TRBD2	14	CASSHSSGSYEQYF
TRBJ1-4	TRBV2	NA	16	CASSEMGRSTGEKLFF
TRBJ1-1	TRBV6-6	NA	13	CASSPADRTEAFF
TRBJ2-7	TRBV7-2	NA	16	CASSLGGGRGGHEQYF
TRBJ1-6	TRBV5-4	NA	16	CASSLGGASTIIPLHF
TRBJ2-5	TRBV2	TRBD2	14	CASSELLARETQYF
TRBJ1-1	TRBV19	NA	13	CASSFRDSEGAFF
TRBJ2-7	TRBV5-1	TRBD2	14	CASSLRGGGYEQYF
TRBJ2-2	TRBV29-1	TRBD1	12	CSGQGNTGELFF
TRBJ1-6	TRBV4-3	TRBD1	14	CASSQGTGPSPLHF
TRBJ2-1	TRBV7-9	TRBD2	14	CASSLGSGINEQFF
TRBJ1-2	TRBV30	NA	14	CAWSAGPANYGYTF
TRBJ2-1	TRBV5-4	TRBD2	14	CASSLTSGNNEQFF
TRBJ1-4	TRBV2	TRBD1	14	CASSGTGAKEKLFF
TRBJ2-1	TRBV5-6	TRBD2	16	CASSLVAGGAYNEQFF
TRBJ1-1	TRBV11-2	TRBD1	16	CASSNRQGAVNTEAFF
TRBJ2-3	TRBV2	NA	21	CASTLRTSTWRAPGGTDTQYF
TRBJ2-5	TRBV7-9	TRBD2	15	CASSLALGRIETQYF
TRBJ1-6	TRBV30	NA	14	CAWSTGKGDSPLHF
TRBJ2-3	TRBV2	TRBD1	16	CASRPTGVASTDTQYF
TRBJ2-1	TRBV6-4	TRBD2	15	CASSVGGGDLNEQFF
TRBJ2-2	TRBV4-1	NA	18	CASSHPTWTTANTGELFF
TRBJ1-4	TRBV28	NA	13	CASRGGLDEKLFF
TRBJ1-1	TRBV20-1	NA	10	CSANRGEAFF
TRBJ2-1	TRBV5-5	NA	13	CASSPDTYNEQFF
TRBJ2-3	TRBV27	TRBD2	15	CASGLAGRFTDTQYF
TRBJ1-2	TRBV9	NA	15	CASSVEDSWGYGYTF
TRBJ2-3	TRBV4-1	NA	15	CASSQDGASTDTQYF
TRBJ2-1	TRBV14	TRBD2	15	CASSTRGGFTNEQFF
TRBJ2-4	TRBV5-6	TRBD2	16	CASTEGTSGTKNIQYF
TRBJ2-1	TRBV2	NA	12	CASRGGDNEQFF
TRBJ2-7	TRBV27	TRBD2	16	CASSLYGLAKVYEQYF
TRBJ1-1	TRBV5-1	NA	15	CASSLVAGANTEAFF
TRBJ2-7	TRBV5-4	TRBD2	12	CAGRGTSGSWYF
TRBJ2-7	TRBV29-1	NA	12	CSVITRLAEQYF
TRBJ2-5	TRBV9	TRBD1	15	CASSVSGTGWETQYF
TRBJ2-3	TRBV7-6	NA	14	CASSWGHSTDTQYF
TRBJ2-7	TRBV5-1	NA	12	CASSSPSYEQYF
TRBJ1-2	TRBV2	TRBD1	13	CASSMTGFRGYTF
TRBJ2-2	TRBV29-1	TRBD1	15	CSVDHGQGVTGELFF
TRBJ2-7	TRBV7-2	TRBD2	17	CASSLYLAGGLVYEQYF
TRBJ2-3	TRBV7-2	TRBD2	15	CASRGGLAGADTQYF
TRBJ1-1	TRBV7-8	NA	15	CASSHRSTANTEAFF
TRBJ2-7	TRBV5-1	TRBD1	15	CASSSIPGTGTEQYF
TRBJ1-5	TRBV18	TRBD1	15	CASSRDSTFNQPQHF
TRBJ2-7	TRBV11-2	TRBD2	13	CASSTGGGYEQYF
TRBJ2-1	TRBV7-2	NA	15	CASSLRGVSYNEQFF
TRBJ2-5	TRBV11-2	TRBD1	16	CASSLVGTGRQETQYF
TRBJ1-2	TRBV30	NA	11	CAWSPLYGYTF
TRBJ2-3	TRBV7-2	TRBD2	16	CASRLAGAGVTDTQYF
TRBJ2-3	TRBV11-2	TRBD1	14	CASSRDLQGDTQYF
TRBJ2-1	TRBV10-2	TRBD2	15	CTSSSTSGPYDEQFF